The 14 T cell receptor beta chains presented below share a single source sample, sequenced in a study of technical replicates of blood from a handful of donors. Only in-frame clones appear in the TCRdb table, and some are missing; sequencing was by immunoSEQ multiplex PCR. This sample has fewer than 100,000 clones, with around nine tenths found just once. Sequenced: T cells isolated from PBMCs. These TCRs come from a human donor in good health.

This chain joins TRBV7-3 and TRBJ1-1, with 11 positions matching TRBD1. Germline V CDR1 and CDR2: SGHTA, FQGTGA. The V gene end was trimmed by 4 bases and the J gene end by 5 bases; junction bases not matched to a gene: 6. This CDR3 is 15 amino acids long. Written as DNA, the CDR3 is TGTGCCAGCAGCTCGGGGACAGGGGGTGGTACTGAAGCTTTCTTT. Translated: CASSSGTGGGTEAFF.

The chain is built from TRBV19 and TRBJ1-2, with TRBD1 identical over 12 bases. The J segment lost 8 bases and the V segment lost 7 bases, leaving 5 bases of the junction unmatched. This CDR3 spans 13 amino acids. CDR1 is LNHDA, CDR2 SQIVND, per germline (reference sequence). The CDR3 sequence: CASMGQGAGGYTF. CDR3 in DNA: TGTGCCAGTATGGGACAGGGGGCCGGAGGCTACACCTTC.

The chain links TRBV11-2 to TRBJ2-3, with 12 bases fitting TRBD2. Germline V gene data show CDR1 as SGHAT and CDR2 as FQNNGV. CDR3 length: 17 amino acids. V trimming: 4 bases; J trimming: 5 bases; junction bases outside the gene matches: 10. CDR3 amino acids: CASSSPGLAGLRDTQYF. In DNA, the CDR3 is TGTGCCAGCAGCTCCCCAGGACTAGCGGGATTGAGAGATACGCAGTATTTT. The full variable domain, in which reference TRBV11-2 and TRBJ2-3 provide the parts outside the CDR3, is EAGVAQSPRYKIIEKRQSVAFWCNPISGHATLYWYQQILGQGPKLLIQFQNNGVVDDSQLPKDRFSAERLKGVDSTLKIQPAKLEDSAVYLCASSSPGLAGLRDTQYFGPGTRLTVL.

The chain uses TRBV28 and TRBJ2-5, with 7 nucleotides matching TRBD1. The CDR3 runs 14 residues. Germline values: CDR1 MDHEN, CDR2 SYDVKM. V lost 5 bases, J lost 2 bases, and 5 bases stayed unmatched. As DNA, the CDR3 is TGTGCCAGCAGTGTGACAGGGCGGCAAGAGACCCAGTACTTC. This codes for CASSVTGRQETQYF.

The rearrangement uses TRBV10-3 and TRBJ2-5, with a possible D match to TRBD1 (6 bases). CDR3 length equals 15 residues. Deletions cut 3 bases from V and 3 bases from J, with 14 bases between. Germline V gives CDR1 ENHRY, CDR2 SYGVKD. DNA of the CDR3: TGTGCCATCAGTGACTCCGAACAGGGAAAAGAGACCCAGTACTTC. Amino acid sequence: CAISDSEQGKETQYF.

This chain uses TRBV28 with TRBJ1-4; maybe TRBD1 (5 bases). The V end was cut by 3 bases, the J end by 6 bases, with 11 bases between. This CDR3 is 14 amino acids long. The germline CDR1 and CDR2 sequences are MDHEN and SYDVKM. CDR3 in DNA: TGTGCCAGCAGTTTGGGGGGAGTCTATGAAAAACTGTTTTTT. Its translation is CASSLGGVYEKLFF.

CDR3 in amino acids: CAWDSGFGYGYTF. The CDR3 nucleotides read TGTGCCTGGGACTCAGGGTTCGGCTATGGCTACACCTTC. This sequence joins TRBV30 and TRBJ1-2; TRBD1 might be the D (5 bases). There are 13 residues in the CDR3. The germline gives CDR1 GTSNPN, CDR2 SVGIG (reference sequence). V dropped 5 bases and J dropped 4 bases, with 14 bases sitting between them.

This chain uses TRBV2 with TRBJ2-5; D is uncertain. Deletions cut 8 bases from V and 3 bases from J, with 13 bases between. The CDR3 consists of 13 residues. Germline values: CDR1 SNHLY, CDR2 FYNNEI. CDR3 protein: CASHINREETQYF. The CDR3 DNA reads TGTGCCAGCCATATCAACCGAGAAGAGACCCAGTACTTC.

The chain employs TRBV25-1 and TRBJ1-4; D unresolved. This CDR3 comprises 16 residues. V was pared by 10 bases and J by 3 bases, with 21 bases between. In germline, CDR1 is MGHDK, CDR2 SYGVNS. The CDR3 DNA is TGTGCCACGGGTTTCGGGGAGACGGCATCTAATGAAAAACTGTTTTTT. The encoded protein is CATGFGETASNEKLFF.

The table lists this clone with a few counts. In nucleotides, the CDR3 is TGTGCCAGCAGTGAAGCGCTACAGCACGGCTATGGCTACACCTTC. This gives the protein CASSEALQHGYGYTF. The chain combines TRBV6-1 with TRBJ1-2; D is undetermined. CDR1 MNHNS and CDR2 SASEGT come from the germline V gene. The CDR3 is 15 amino acids. With 0 bases removed from V and 4 bases from J, the gap between germline ends came to 12 bases.

This clone was counted once. The CDR3 DNA follows: TGTGCCAGCAGCCCCGTCGGGGGGGACTATGGCTACACCTTC. It is translated as CASSPVGGDYGYTF. The rearrangement joins TRBV7-2 to TRBJ1-2; TRBD1 is a possible D gene (5 bases). Between the trimmed V and J ends, which lost 5 bases and 3 bases, there was a span of 13 bases. The CDR3 contains 14 residues. The germline CDR1 and CDR2 sequences are SGHTA and FQGNSA.

The chain has TRBV10-1 and TRBJ2-7, with D perhaps matching TRBD1 (5 bases). Germline V gives CDR1 WNHNN, CDR2 SYGVQD (reference sequence). This CDR3 contains 14 residues. V gave up 6 bases and J gave up 6 bases, with 18 bases separating them. The CDR3 region is CASSAGSPLGEQYF. For the CDR3, the DNA is TGCGCCAGCAGCGCAGGGTCCCCCCTGGGCGAGCAGTACTTC.

This chain connects TRBV28 to TRBJ2-5; 10 bases fit TRBD1. V shed 6 bases, J shed 5 bases, and the junction held 9 bases outside the gene matches. The V gene's germline CDR1 is MDHEN and CDR2 SYDVKM. The CDR3 consists of 15 residues. The CDR3: CASSPRQGAKETQYF. The CDR3 DNA reads as TGTGCCAGCAGCCCCCGACAGGGGGCAAAGGAGACCCAGTACTTC.

The V and J genes are TRBV7-9 and TRBJ2-1; 10 nucleotides match TRBD2. The CDR3 contains 16 residues. Germline assignment: CDR1 SEHNR and CDR2 FQNEAQ (reference sequence). V was clipped by 6 bases and J by 5 bases; unmatched bases: 10. For the CDR3, the DNA is TGTGCCAGCAGTCCCATCACTAGCGGGGAAAACAATGAGCAGTTCTTC. This translates into CASSPITSGENNEQFF.